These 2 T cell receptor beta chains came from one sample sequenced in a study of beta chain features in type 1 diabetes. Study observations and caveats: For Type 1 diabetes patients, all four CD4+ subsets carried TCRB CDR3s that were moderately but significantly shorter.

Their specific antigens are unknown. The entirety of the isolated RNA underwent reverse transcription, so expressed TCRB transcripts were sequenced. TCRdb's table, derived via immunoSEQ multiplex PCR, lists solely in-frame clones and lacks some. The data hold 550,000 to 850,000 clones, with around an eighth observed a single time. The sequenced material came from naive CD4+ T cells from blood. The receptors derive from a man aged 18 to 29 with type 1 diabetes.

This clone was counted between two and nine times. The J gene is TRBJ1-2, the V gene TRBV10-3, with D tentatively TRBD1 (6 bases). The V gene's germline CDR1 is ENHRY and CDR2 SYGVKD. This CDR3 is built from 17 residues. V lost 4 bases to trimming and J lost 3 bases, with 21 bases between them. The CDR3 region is CAISGSRSQGPDYGYTF. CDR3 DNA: TGTGCCATCAGTGGCTCCCGCTCGCAGGGGCCGGACTATGGCTACACCTTC.

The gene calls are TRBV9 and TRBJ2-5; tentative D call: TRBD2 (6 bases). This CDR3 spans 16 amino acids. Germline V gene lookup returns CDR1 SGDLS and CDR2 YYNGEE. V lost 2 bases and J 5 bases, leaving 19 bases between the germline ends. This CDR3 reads CASSVGGAGRGETQYF. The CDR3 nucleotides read TGTGCCAGCAGCGTGGGAGGAGCGGGCCGTGGGGAGACCCAGTACTTC.